Given below is one TCR beta chain in context. The table came from immunoSEQ multiplex PCR; TCRdb's copy has only in-frame clones and leaves some out. The data show around 250,000 clones, with 70% to 90% seen just once and 0.7% held by the top ten. This sample is drawn from a study of blood T cell repertoires in COVID-19. The CDR3 has 14 residues. Trimming at V came to 2 bases and at J to 5 bases, leaving 7 bases not matched to a gene. Germline V gene lookup returns CDR1 SGDLS and CDR2 YYNGEE. The clonotype originates from a human donor in a cohort sampled during active COVID-19. What was sequenced was peripheral blood. The V gene is TRBV9, the J gene TRBJ2-7; 7 nucleotides align to TRBD2. DNA for the CDR3: TGTGCCAGCAGCGTTGAGGGGAGGGCCCACGAGCAGTACTTC. Protein product: CASSVEGRAHEQYF.